This is a list of T cell receptor beta chains from one sample in a study of tumor-infiltrating lymphocytes in localized non-small cell lung cancer. The table came from immunoSEQ multiplex PCR; TCRdb's copy has only in-frame clones and leaves some out. The sample includes about 14,000 clones, 65% to 75% seen only once; the top ten take roughly 4%. Sequencing input: lung tumor tissue. These receptors all stem from a human donor with non-small cell lung cancer. CDR3s include the opening cysteine and the closing phenylalanine or tryptophan. A D gene is named only where the DNA matches it firmly. Clone size, where shown, is once, few, many, or a class for clones that have expanded.

v_call,clone_size,j_call,d_call,cdr3_aa,cdr3_nt
TRBV7-7,.,TRBJ2-1,TRBD1,CASSPIDRVGEQFF,TGTGCTAGCAGCCCAATCGACAGGGTAGGTGAGCAGTTCTTC
TRBV10-2,.,TRBJ2-7,.,CASSESTEQYF,TGCGCCAGCAGTGAGTCGACCGAGCAGTACTTC
TRBV4-1,.,TRBJ2-2,.,CASSQPGLGTGELFF,TGCGCCAGCAGCCAACCGGGCCTTGGCACCGGGGAGCTGTTTTTT
TRBV5-1,.,TRBJ2-3,.,CASSQAAASTDTQYF,TGCGCCAGCAGCCAGGCGGCGGCTAGCACAGATACGCAGTATTTT
TRBV2,.,TRBJ1-5,TRBD1,CASSENLVSGGQPQHF,TGTGCCAGCAGTGAAAATTTGGTGTCAGGGGGTCAGCCCCAGCATTTT
TRBV7-9,.,TRBJ2-3,.,CASSLSGPHTDTQYF,TGTGCCAGCAGCCTTAGCGGCCCCCACACAGATACGCAGTATTTT
TRBV28,.,TRBJ1-2,.,CASSSGTWGGYTF,TGTGCCAGCAGTTCCGGGACCTGGGGTGGCTACACCTTC
TRBV6-5,.,TRBJ2-3,.,CASSARDTQYF,TGTGCCAGCAGTGCAAGAGATACGCAGTATTTT
TRBV29-1,.,TRBJ1-1,.,CSVGHLNTEAFF,TGCAGCGTTGGACACCTGAACACTGAAGCTTTCTTT
TRBV6-5,.,TRBJ1-1,.,CASSLANTEAFF,TGTGCCAGTAGTTTGGCGAACACTGAAGCTTTCTTT
TRBV2,.,TRBJ2-5,TRBD1,CASSPTGIQETQYF,TGTGCCAGCAGTCCGACAGGGATTCAGGAGACCCAGTACTTC
TRBV19,.,TRBJ1-2,TRBD1,CASSSETGGWGGYTF,TGTGCCAGTAGTTCAGAGACAGGGGGCTGGGGTGGCTACACCTTC
TRBV4-2,.,TRBJ1-5,.,CASSQEVTGLNQPQHF,TGTGCCAGCAGCCAAGAAGTTACAGGGTTAAATCAGCCCCAGCATTTT
TRBV19,.,TRBJ1-1,.,CASMTGGASREAFF,TGTGCCAGTATGACGGGGGGAGCGAGTAGGGAAGCTTTCTTT
TRBV11-2,.,TRBJ1-2,.,CASSLAPGHYGYTF,TGTGCCAGCAGCTTAGCCCCGGGACACTATGGCTACACCTTC
TRBV5-4,.,TRBJ2-1,.,CASSAWSRLNEQFF,TGTGCCAGCAGCGCTTGGTCCCGTCTCAATGAGCAGTTCTTC
TRBV6-5,.,TRBJ2-7,.,CASSYSGRDYEQYF,TGTGCCAGCAGTTACTCGGGCAGGGACTACGAGCAGTACTTC
TRBV5-1,few,TRBJ2-1,.,CASSLDTVGNEQFF,TGCGCCAGCAGCTTGGACACGGTGGGCAATGAGCAGTTCTTC
TRBV9,.,TRBJ2-1,.,CASSVSAGASGYNEQFF,TGTGCCAGCAGCGTTTCCGCGGGGGCTAGCGGATACAATGAGCAGTTCTTC
TRBV28,.,TRBJ1-4,.,CASSSPGRTNEKLFF,TGTGCCAGCAGTTCACCAGGGAGAACTAATGAAAAACTGTTTTTT
TRBV7-2,.,TRBJ2-7,TRBD1,CASSLAEGTGVAYEQYF,TGTGCCAGCAGCTTAGCGGAAGGGACAGGGGTCGCATACGAGCAGTACTTC
TRBV7-2,.,TRBJ2-4,.,CASSLAKNIQYF,TGTGCCAGCAGCTTAGCCAAAAACATTCAGTACTTC
TRBV18,.,TRBJ2-1,.,CASSPNRDSYNEQFF,TGTGCCAGCTCACCGAACAGGGACTCCTACAATGAGCAGTTCTTC
TRBV7-2,.,TRBJ1-2,.,CASSSRTISGYGYTF,TGTGCCAGCAGCTCGAGGACTATTTCGGGGTATGGCTACACCTTC
TRBV15,once,TRBJ2-1,TRBD1,CATSRDPDRDDEQFF,TGTGCCACCAGCAGAGATCCAGACAGGGACGATGAGCAGTTCTTC
TRBV5-1,.,TRBJ2-2,.,CASSPITGSGTGELFF,TGCGCCAGCAGCCCGATTACGGGGTCGGGCACCGGGGAGCTGTTTTTT
TRBV10-3,.,TRBJ2-5,TRBD2,CAITPGGTTQETQYF,TGTGCCATCACGCCGGGGGGGACAACCCAAGAGACCCAGTACTTC
TRBV14,.,TRBJ2-7,.,CASKRDSNSYEQYF,TGTGCCAGCAAGAGGGACTCAAACTCCTACGAGCAGTACTTC
TRBV13,.,TRBJ2-7,TRBD2,CATSGSGVYEQYF,TGTGCCACCTCGGGTAGCGGGGTCTACGAGCAGTACTTC
TRBV4-1,.,TRBJ2-1,TRBD2,CASSPPTSGRNEQFF,TGCGCCAGCAGCCCACCGACTAGCGGGAGGAATGAGCAGTTCTTC